The present T cell receptor beta chain was sequenced within a study of a mutant IDH1 vaccine in newly diagnosed glioma. Study in general: The sex distribution of treated patients was 62.5% male and around 40% female, with a mean age of approximately 40 years. Previous care, which was radiotherapy, temozolomide, or both, most often involved both.

About this clone: Its matching antigen is unknown.

Time point described: baseline, week 1 (first vaccination visit). Treatment: pre-vaccination baseline after standard-of-care therapy. This table comes from immunoSEQ multiplex PCR, and its TCRdb copy is limited to in-frame clones, with some not included. There are approximately 92,000 clones in the sample; approximately 83% occur only once, and approximately 8% lies in the top ten. CDR3 size: 11 residues. Germline loops: CDR1 MNHNS, CDR2 SASEGT. The germline V and J ends were trimmed by 5 bases and 4 bases, with 5 bases remaining between them. The study's findings and limits: Among top peripheral T cell clonotypes, changes seemed unrelated to pseudoprogression. Approximately 95% of patients showed vaccine-induced immune responses across multiple MHC alleles.

The sample here was PBMCs, taken from a glioma patient treated with radiotherapy, temozolomide or both. This TCR was sampled from a woman in her 50s with glioma. V gene TRBV6-1 combines with J gene TRBJ1-1; no definite D call. Written as DNA, the CDR3 is TGTGCCAGCAGTCAGGTCACTGAAGCTTTCTTT. This gives the protein CASSQVTEAFF.